This T cell receptor (beta chain) came from a study of blood T cell repertoires in COVID-19. In the study overall: Both acute and convalescent COVID-19 samples were obtained from the United States, Italy and Spain. Sources were T cells, B-cell-depleted T cells, or PBMCs; the material itself was cDNA or gDNA.

This CDR3 contains 15 residues. The germline CDR1 and CDR2 sequences are MNHEY and SMNVEV (reference sequence). V shed 2 bases and J 4 bases; nucleotides not matched to a gene: 7. Per the study methods: For nucleated cells, counts were estimated from reference gene primer amplification. Here immunoSEQ multiplex PCR was the method, and the copy in TCRdb shows in-frame clones only, minus some. The V and J calls and clone size were taken over from that table, and D and trimming were inferred from the DNA. Of some 96,000 clones listed, about nine tenths are singletons. This sequence joins TRBV27 and TRBJ1-2; TRBD1 matches at 7 bases. The sequencing input was peripheral blood. The source of this sequence is a man aged 60 to 75 with acute or convalescent COVID-19. CDR3 loop: CASSLNTGVGYGYTF. The CDR3 coding sequence is TGTGCCAGCAGTTTAAATACAGGGGTCGGCTATGGCTACACCTTC.